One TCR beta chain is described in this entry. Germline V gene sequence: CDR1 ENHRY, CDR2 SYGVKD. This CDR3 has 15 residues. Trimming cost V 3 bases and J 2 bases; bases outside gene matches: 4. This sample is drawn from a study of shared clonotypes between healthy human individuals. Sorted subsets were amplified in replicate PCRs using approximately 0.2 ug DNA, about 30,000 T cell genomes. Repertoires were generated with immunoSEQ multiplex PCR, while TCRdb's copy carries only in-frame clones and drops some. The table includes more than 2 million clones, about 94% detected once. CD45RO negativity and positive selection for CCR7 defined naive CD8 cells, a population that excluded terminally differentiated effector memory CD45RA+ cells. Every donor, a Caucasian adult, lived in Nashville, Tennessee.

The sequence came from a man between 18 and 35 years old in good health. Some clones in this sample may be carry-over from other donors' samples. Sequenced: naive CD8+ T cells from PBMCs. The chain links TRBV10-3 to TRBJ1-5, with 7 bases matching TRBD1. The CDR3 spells CAISDVGGGNQPQHF. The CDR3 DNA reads TGTGCCATCAGTGATGTAGGGGGCGGCAATCAGCCCCAGCATTTT.